This TCR beta chain came from a study of neurological immune-mediated disorders. CDR3 length equals 14 residues. Unmatched junction bases numbered 6, after V lost 5 bases and J lost 6 bases. From germline, CDR1 is SGHTA and CDR2 FQGNSA. The T cells used for sorted libraries numbered approximately 1 million, either CD4+ or CD8+. Each CDR3 protein is one row after TCRdb ran MiXCR on the 5' RACE reads. The data contain approximately 38,000 distinct CDR3 sequences, 11% of them singletons. This clonotype was recorded many times. The chain carries TRBV7-2 and TRBJ1-2, with TRBD1 identical over 10 bases. This receptor was identified in a woman aged 25-40 years with HTLV-1-associated myelopathy (HAM/TSP). Input material: CD4+ T cells from blood. Here the CDR3 DNA reads TGTGCCAGCAGCAAGGACAGGGGGTACCATGGCTACACCTTC. It yields the protein CASSKDRGYHGYTF. The full variable domain, in which reference TRBV7-2 and TRBJ1-2 provide the parts outside the CDR3, is GAGVSQSPSNKVTEKGKDVELRCDPISGHTALYWYRQSLGQGLEFLIYFQGNSAPDKSGLPSDRFSAERTGGSVSTLTIQRTQQEDSAVYLCASSKDRGYHGYTFGSGTRLTVV.